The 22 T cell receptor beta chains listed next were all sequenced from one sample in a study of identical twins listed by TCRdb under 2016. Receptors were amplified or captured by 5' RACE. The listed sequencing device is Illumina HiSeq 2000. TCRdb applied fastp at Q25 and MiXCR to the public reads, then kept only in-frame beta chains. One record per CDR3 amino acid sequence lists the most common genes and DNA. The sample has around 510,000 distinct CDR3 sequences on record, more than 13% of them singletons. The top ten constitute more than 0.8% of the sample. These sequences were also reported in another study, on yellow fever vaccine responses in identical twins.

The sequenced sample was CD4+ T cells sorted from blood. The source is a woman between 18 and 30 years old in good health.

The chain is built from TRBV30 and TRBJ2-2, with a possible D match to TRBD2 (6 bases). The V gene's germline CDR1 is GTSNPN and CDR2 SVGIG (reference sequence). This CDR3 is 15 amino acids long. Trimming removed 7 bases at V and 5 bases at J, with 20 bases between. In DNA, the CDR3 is TGTGCCTCTTCGGCGGGGACCTTAGGAACCGGGGAGCTGTTTTTT. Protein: CASSAGTLGTGELFF.

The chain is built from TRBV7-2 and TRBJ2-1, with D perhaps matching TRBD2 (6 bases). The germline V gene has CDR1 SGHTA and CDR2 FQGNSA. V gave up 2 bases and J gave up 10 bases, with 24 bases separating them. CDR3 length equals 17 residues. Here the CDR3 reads CASSLFGGQTVQWEQFF. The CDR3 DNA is TGTGCCAGCAGCTTATTTGGAGGGCAGACTGTACAATGGGAGCAGTTCTTC.

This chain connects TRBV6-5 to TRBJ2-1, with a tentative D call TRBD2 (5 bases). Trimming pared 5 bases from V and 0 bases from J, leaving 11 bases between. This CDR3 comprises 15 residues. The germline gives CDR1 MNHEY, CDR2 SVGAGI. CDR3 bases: TGTGCCAGCAGTATACGAGGGAGCTCCTACAATGAGCAGTTCTTC. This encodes CASSIRGSSYNEQFF.

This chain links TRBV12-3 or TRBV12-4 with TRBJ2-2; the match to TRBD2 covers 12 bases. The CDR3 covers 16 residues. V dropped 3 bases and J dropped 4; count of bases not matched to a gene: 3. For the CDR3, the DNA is TGTGCCAGCAGTTTCGGGACTAGCGGGCCCACCGGGGAGCTGTTTTTT. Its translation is CASSFGTSGPTGELFF.

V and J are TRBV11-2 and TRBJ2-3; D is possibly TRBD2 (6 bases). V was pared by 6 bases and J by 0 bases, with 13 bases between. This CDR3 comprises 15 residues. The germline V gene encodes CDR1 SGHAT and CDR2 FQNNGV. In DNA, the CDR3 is TGTGCCAGCAGTTCGCCCGGGACTAGCACAGATACGCAGTATTTT. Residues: CASSSPGTSTDTQYF.

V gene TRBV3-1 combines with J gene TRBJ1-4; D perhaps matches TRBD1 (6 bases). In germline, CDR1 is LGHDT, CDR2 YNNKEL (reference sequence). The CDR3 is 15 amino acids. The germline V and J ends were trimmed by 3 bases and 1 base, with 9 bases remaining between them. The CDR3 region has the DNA TGTGCCAGCAGCCACGGACAGTTAACTAATGAAAAACTGTTTTTT. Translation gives CASSHGQLTNEKLFF.

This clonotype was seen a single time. The CDR3 coding sequence is TGTGCCAGCAGCCCCCAGGGCGGGTACACAGATACGCAGTATTTT. Encoded protein: CASSPQGGYTDTQYF. The chain couples TRBV7-9 to TRBJ2-3, with D tentatively TRBD1 or TRBD2 (5 bases each). Germline loops: CDR1 SEHNR, CDR2 FQNEAQ (reference sequence). The CDR3 has 15 residues. V lost 5 bases, J lost 2 bases, and 14 bases lay in between.

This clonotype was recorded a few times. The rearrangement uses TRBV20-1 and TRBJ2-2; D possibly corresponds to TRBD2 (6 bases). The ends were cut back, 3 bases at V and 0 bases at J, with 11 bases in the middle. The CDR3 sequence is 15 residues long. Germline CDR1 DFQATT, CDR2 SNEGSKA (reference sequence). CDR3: CSARAGSSNTGELFF. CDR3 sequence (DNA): TGCAGTGCTAGGGCGGGGAGCTCGAACACCGGGGAGCTGTTTTTT.

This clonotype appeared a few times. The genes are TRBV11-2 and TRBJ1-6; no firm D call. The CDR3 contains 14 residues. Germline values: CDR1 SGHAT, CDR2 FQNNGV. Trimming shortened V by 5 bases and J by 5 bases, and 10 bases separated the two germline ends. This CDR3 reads CASSQAANNSPLHF. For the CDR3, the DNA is TGTGCCAGCAGCCAGGCAGCAAATAATTCACCCCTCCACTTT. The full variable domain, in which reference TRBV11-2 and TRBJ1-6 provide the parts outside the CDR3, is EAGVAQSPRYKIIEKRQSVAFWCNPISGHATLYWYQQILGQGPKLLIQFQNNGVVDDSQLPKDRFSAERLKGVDSTLKIQPAKLEDSAVYLCASSQAANNSPLHFGNGTRLTVT.

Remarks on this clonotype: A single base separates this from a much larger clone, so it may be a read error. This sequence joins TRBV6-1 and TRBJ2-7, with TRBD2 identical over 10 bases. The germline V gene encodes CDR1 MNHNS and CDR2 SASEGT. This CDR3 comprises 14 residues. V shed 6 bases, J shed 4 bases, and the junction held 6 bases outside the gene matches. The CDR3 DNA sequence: TGTGCCAGCAGATCTGGGACTAGCGCTTACGAGCAGTACTTC. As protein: CASRSGTSAYEQYF.

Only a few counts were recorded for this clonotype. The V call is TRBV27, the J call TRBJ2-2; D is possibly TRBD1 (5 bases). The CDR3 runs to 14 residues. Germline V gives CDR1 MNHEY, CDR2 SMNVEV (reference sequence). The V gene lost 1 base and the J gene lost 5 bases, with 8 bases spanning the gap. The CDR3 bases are TGTGCCAGCAGTTTATTCAGGGAAACCGGGGAGCTGTTTTTT. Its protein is CASSLFRETGELFF.

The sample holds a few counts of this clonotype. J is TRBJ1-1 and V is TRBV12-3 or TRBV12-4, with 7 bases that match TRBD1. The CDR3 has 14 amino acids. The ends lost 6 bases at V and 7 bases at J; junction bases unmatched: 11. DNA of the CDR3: TGTGCCAGCAGACCATCACAGGGGAGGCGTGAAGCTTTCTTT. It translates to CASRPSQGRREAFF.

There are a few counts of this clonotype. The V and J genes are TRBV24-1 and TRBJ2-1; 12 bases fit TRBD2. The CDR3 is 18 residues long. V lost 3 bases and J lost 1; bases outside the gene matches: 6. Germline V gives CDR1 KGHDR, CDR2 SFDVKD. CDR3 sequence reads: CATSDHILAGGSYNEQFF. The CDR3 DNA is TGTGCCACCAGTGATCACATACTAGCGGGAGGTTCCTACAATGAGCAGTTCTTC.

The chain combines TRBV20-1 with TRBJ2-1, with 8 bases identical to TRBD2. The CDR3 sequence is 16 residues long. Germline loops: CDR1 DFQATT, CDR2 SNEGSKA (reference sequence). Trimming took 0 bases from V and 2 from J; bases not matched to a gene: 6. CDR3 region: CSARESSGSPYNEQFF. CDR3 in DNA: TGCAGTGCTAGAGAGTCTAGCGGGTCCCCCTACAATGAGCAGTTCTTC.

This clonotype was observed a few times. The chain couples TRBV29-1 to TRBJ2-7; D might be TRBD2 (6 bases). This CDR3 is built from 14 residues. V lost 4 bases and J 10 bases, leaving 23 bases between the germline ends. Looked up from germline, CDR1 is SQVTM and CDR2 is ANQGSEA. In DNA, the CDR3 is TGCAGCGTTGCAGCGGGTATGGTAGGGGCGGGTCAGTACTTC. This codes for CSVAAGMVGAGQYF.

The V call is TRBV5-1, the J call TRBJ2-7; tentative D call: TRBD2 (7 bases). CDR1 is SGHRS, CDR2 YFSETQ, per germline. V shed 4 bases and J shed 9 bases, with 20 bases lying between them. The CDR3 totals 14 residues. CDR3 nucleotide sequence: TGCGCCAGCAGCATCCCGGGGGGCAGCGGTCGGCAGTACTTC. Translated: CASSIPGGSGRQYF.

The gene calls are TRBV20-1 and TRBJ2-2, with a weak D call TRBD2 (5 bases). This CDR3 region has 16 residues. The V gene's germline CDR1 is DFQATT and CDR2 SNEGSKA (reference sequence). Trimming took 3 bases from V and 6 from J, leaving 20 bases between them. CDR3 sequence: CSARTTPGGPAGELFF. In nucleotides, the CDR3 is TGCAGTGCTAGGACTACCCCCGGAGGTCCGGCCGGGGAGCTGTTTTTT.

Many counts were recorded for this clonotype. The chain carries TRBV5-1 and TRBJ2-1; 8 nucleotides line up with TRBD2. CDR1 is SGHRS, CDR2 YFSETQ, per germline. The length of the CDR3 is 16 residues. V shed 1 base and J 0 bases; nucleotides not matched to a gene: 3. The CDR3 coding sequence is TGCGCCAGCAGCTTGACAGGGACTAGCTCCTACAATGAGCAGTTCTTC. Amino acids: CASSLTGTSSYNEQFF.

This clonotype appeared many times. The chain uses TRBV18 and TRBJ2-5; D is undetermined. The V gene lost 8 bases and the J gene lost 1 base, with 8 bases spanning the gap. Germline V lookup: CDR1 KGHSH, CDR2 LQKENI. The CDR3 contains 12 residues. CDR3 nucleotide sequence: TGTGCCAGCAGCCCCTCCCAAGAGACCCAGTACTTC. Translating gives CASSPSQETQYF.

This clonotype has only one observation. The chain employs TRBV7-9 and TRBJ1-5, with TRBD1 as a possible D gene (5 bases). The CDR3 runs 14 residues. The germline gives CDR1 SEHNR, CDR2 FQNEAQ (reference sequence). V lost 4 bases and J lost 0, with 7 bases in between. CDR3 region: CASSYDSSNQPQHF. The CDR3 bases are TGTGCCAGCAGCTACGACAGTAGCAATCAGCCCCAGCATTTT.

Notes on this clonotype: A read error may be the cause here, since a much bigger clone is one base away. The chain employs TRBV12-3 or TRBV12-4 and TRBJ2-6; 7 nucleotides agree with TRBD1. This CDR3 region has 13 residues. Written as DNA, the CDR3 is TGTGCCAGCAGCCCCGGGACAGTTAACGTCCTGGCTTTC. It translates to CASSPGTVNVLAF.

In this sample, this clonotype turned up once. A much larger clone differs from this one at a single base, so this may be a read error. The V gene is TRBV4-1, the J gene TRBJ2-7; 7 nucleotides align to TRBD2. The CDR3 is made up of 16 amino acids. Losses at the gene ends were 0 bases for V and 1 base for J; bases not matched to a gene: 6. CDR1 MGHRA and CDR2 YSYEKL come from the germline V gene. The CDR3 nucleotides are TGCGCCAGCAGCCAAGATTTGGGGGGGAATTCCTACGAGCAGTACTTC. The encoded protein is CASSQDLGGNSYEQYF.